The following is a T cell receptor (beta chain) sequence with its context. Its antigen remains unknown. Clones were sequenced by immunoSEQ multiplex PCR, and TCRdb holds only the in-frame ones, with some missing. Among roughly 89,000 clones listed, 91% were seen once. This entry comes from a study of graft-versus-host responses after intestinal transplantation. Trimming left V 5 bases short and J 0 bases short, with 8 bases between. The V gene's germline CDR1 is SQVTM and CDR2 ANQGSEA. CDR3 length: 13 residues. Study observations and caveats: High graft-versus-host to host-versus-graft clonal ratios were seen in allografts of patients with graft-donor T cell macrochimerism.

This receptor was identified in a human donor who received an intestinal transplant. The material sequenced was unstimulated CD4+ T cells sorted from spleen or lymph node cells, taken before intestinal transplant. This chain joins TRBV29-1 and TRBJ2-1, with a tentative D call TRBD1 (5 bases). CDR3 sequence (DNA): TGCAGCGTTTTAGGGGTCTCCTACAATGAGCAGTTCTTC. Amino acids: CSVLGVSYNEQFF.